The 32 T cell receptor beta chains presented below share a single source sample, sequenced in a study of blood T cell repertoires in COVID-19. The protocol was immunoSEQ multiplex PCR, while the TCRdb copy is restricted to in-frame clones and leaves out a portion. The sample lists about 160,000 clones; approximately 82% were seen once. The sample was PBMCs or T cells enriched from blood (not recorded which). The receptors were gathered from a man in his sixties who had recovered from COVID-19.

This rearrangement joins TRBV7-9 to TRBJ2-1, with 9 nucleotides matching TRBD2. This CDR3 has 17 amino acids. After removal of 5 bases from V and 6 bases from J, the junction contained 14 bases not matched to a gene. Germline CDR1 reads SEHNR; CDR2 reads FQNEAQ (reference sequence). The CDR3 DNA is TGTGCCAGCAGCCCTAAAGTAGCGGGAGTCCCCACCAATGAGCAGTTCTTC. Translating gives CASSPKVAGVPTNEQFF. Supplemented by reference TRBV7-9 and TRBJ2-1, the full variable domain reads DTGVSQNPRHKITKRGQNVTFRCDPISEHNRLYWYRQTLGQGPEFLTYFQNEAQLEKSRLLSDRFSAERPKGSFSTLEIQRTEQGDSAMYLCASSPKVAGVPTNEQFFGPGTRLTVL.

The V call is TRBV4-2, the J call TRBJ1-5; D might be TRBD1 (5 bases). The CDR3 sequence is 16 residues long. Looked up from germline, CDR1 is LGHNA and CDR2 is YNFKEQ. Trimming took 1 base from V and 3 from J, leaving 13 bases between them. The CDR3, as DNA: TGTGCCAGCAGCCAAGGGGGGGGTCCCGACAATCAGCCCCAGCATTTT. Its translation: CASSQGGGPDNQPQHF.

V and J are TRBV5-4 and TRBJ2-7; weak D call: TRBD1 (6 bases). Trimming removed 0 bases at V and 7 bases at J, with 14 bases between. The CDR3 loop spans 14 amino acids. CDR1 is SGHNT and CDR2 is YYREEE in the germline V gene (reference sequence). The CDR3 reads CASSLGQGLREQYF. The CDR3 region has the DNA TGTGCCAGCAGCTTGGGTCAGGGGCTAAGGGAGCAGTACTTC.

The rearrangement uses TRBV19 and TRBJ1-1, with D unresolved. The CDR3 totals 15 residues. Per germline, CDR1 LNHDA and CDR2 SQIVND (reference sequence). Trimming pared 0 bases from V and 4 bases from J, leaving 12 bases between. The CDR3 is CASSIDLAGGTEAFF. Written as DNA, the CDR3 is TGTGCCAGTAGTATAGATCTAGCGGGAGGCACTGAAGCTTTCTTT. Full variable domain (outside the CDR3, taken from reference TRBV19 and TRBJ1-1): DGGITQSPKYLFRKEGQNVTLSCEQNLNHDAMYWYRQDPGQGLRLIYYSQIVNDFQKGDIAEGYSVSREKKESFPLTVTSAQKNPTAFYLCASSIDLAGGTEAFFGQGTRLTVV.

The J gene is TRBJ1-4, the V gene TRBV10-3; tentative D call: TRBD1 (6 bases). The CDR3 length is 14 residues. V lost 3 bases and J lost 13, with 18 bases in between. Germline CDR1 is ENHRY and CDR2 is SYGVKD. The CDR3 loop reads CAISERQASGGLFF. CDR3 DNA: TGTGCCATCAGTGAACGACAGGCGTCAGGTGGACTGTTTTTT.

This chain connects TRBV27 to TRBJ2-2; no definite D call. This CDR3 spans 14 amino acids. The V end lost 3 bases, the J end lost 7 bases, and 12 bases lay between the germline ends. Germline values: CDR1 MNHEY, CDR2 SMNVEV (reference sequence). The CDR3 reads CASSFSRRGGELFF. For the CDR3, the DNA is TGTGCCAGCAGTTTCTCGCGCAGAGGCGGGGAGCTGTTTTTT.

This CDR3 reads CASRSPGQGFNSPLHF. The CDR3 region has the DNA TGTGCCAGCAGAAGCCCGGGACAGGGGTTTAATTCACCCCTCCACTTT. The chain employs TRBV28 and TRBJ1-6; 10 bases match TRBD1. Germline CDR1 and CDR2: MDHEN and SYDVKM. This CDR3 region has 16 residues. V was clipped by 6 bases and J by 6 bases; unmatched bases: 8.

The rearrangement joins TRBV11-2 to TRBJ1-4; tentative D call: TRBD1 (6 bases). The V gene lost 1 base and the J gene lost 5 bases, with 14 bases spanning the gap. Germline V gene data show CDR1 as SGHAT and CDR2 as FQNNGV. The length of the CDR3 is 16 residues. The CDR3 is CASSLGIQGLNEKLFF. DNA of the CDR3: TGTGCCAGCAGCTTAGGCATTCAGGGGTTGAATGAAAAACTGTTTTTT.

This rearrangement joins TRBV11-2 to TRBJ1-6; possible D gene TRBD1, 5 bases. This CDR3 comprises 17 residues. Trimming shortened V by 1 base and J by 0 bases, and 10 bases separated the two germline ends. Germline V gene data show CDR1 as SGHAT and CDR2 as FQNNGV. The DNA for the CDR3 is TGTGCCAGCAGCTTAGTCGGGGGTAGCTCCTATAATTCACCCCTCCACTTT. This codes for CASSLVGGSSYNSPLHF.

This clone is a singleton in its sample. V gene TRBV5-1 combines with J gene TRBJ1-2, with 7 bases lining up with TRBD1. This CDR3 contains 14 residues. CDR1 is SGHRS and CDR2 is YFSETQ in the germline V gene. Germline trimming cut 0 bases from V and 8 bases from J; bases unmatched to any gene: 7. CDR3 coding DNA: TGCGCCAGCAGCTTGGGACAGGGTGGATACGGCTACACCTTC. Translated, it gives CASSLGQGGYGYTF. Looking up the rest from reference TRBV5-1 and TRBJ1-2 gives the full variable domain: KAGVTQTPRYLIKTRGQQVTLSCSPISGHRSVSWYQQTPGQGLQFLFEYFSETQRNKGNFPGRFSGRQFSNSRSEMNVSTLELGDSALYLCASSLGQGGYGYTFGSGTRLTVV.

The chain joins TRBV4-2 to TRBJ2-3, with 7 bases that match TRBD1. The ends lost 0 bases at V and 0 bases at J; junction bases unmatched: 6. Germline V CDR1 and CDR2: LGHNA, YNFKEQ. The CDR3 has 17 amino acids. The CDR3 here is CASSQDNRGRSTDTQYF. As DNA, the CDR3 is TGTGCCAGCAGCCAAGATAATAGGGGGCGGAGCACAGATACGCAGTATTTT.

The chain joins TRBV28 to TRBJ2-1; D is perhaps TRBD2 (6 bases). Germline CDR1 MDHEN, CDR2 SYDVKM. V was cut by 5 bases and J by 9 bases, with 23 bases left in between. CDR3 length: 16 residues. This CDR3 reads CASSPMGRGGGVEQFF. Written as DNA, the CDR3 is TGTGCCAGCAGTCCCATGGGCCGTGGGGGAGGCGTTGAGCAGTTCTTC.

This clone was picked up a small number of times. The chain couples TRBV9 to TRBJ2-1, with 10 bases lining up with TRBD2. V gave up 0 bases and J gave up 3 bases; unmatched junction bases: 3. This CDR3 comprises 16 residues. Germline-derived CDR1 and CDR2 are SGDLS and YYNGEE. The DNA for the CDR3 is TGTGCCAGCAGCGTAGCTAGCGGGGGATACTACAATGAGCAGTTCTTC. This translates into CASSVASGGYYNEQFF.

CDR3 sequence (DNA): TGTGCCAGCAGTTTAAGGGGGTGGAACGGCTACACCTTC. As protein: CASSLRGWNGYTF. The chain carries TRBV6-6 and TRBJ1-2, with D maybe TRBD1 (6 bases). The V gene's germline CDR1 is MNHNY and CDR2 SVGAGI (reference sequence). The CDR3 extends over 13 amino acids. V lost 4 bases to trimming and J lost 8 bases, with 14 bases between them.

This chain connects TRBV27 to TRBJ1-2; a possible D gene is TRBD1 (5 bases). Trimming cost V 3 bases and J 6 bases, with 14 bases left between them. Germline loops: CDR1 MNHEY, CDR2 SMNVEV (reference sequence). This CDR3 comprises 14 residues. The CDR3 region is CASSFLTQGNGYTF. As DNA, the CDR3 is TGTGCCAGCAGTTTCCTCACCCAGGGAAATGGCTACACCTTC.

CDR3 sequence: CASSQDRSSGRNNEQFF. The CDR3 DNA reads as TGTGCCAGCAGCCAAGATCGGAGTAGCGGGAGGAACAATGAGCAGTTCTTC. This sequence joins TRBV14 and TRBJ2-1; 10 positions agree with TRBD2. CDR1 SGHDN and CDR2 FVKESK come from the germline V gene. V gave up 0 bases and J gave up 5 bases; unmatched junction bases: 7. This CDR3 has 17 amino acids.

V usage is TRBV2 and J usage is TRBJ1-2; D not resolved. V was trimmed by 3 bases and J by 8 bases, leaving 13 bases between them. The V gene's germline CDR1 is SNHLY and CDR2 FYNNEI. This CDR3 spans 13 amino acids. The CDR3 DNA reads TGTGCCAGCAGTGAGAGGGCGAGGGCCGGCTACACCTTC. It is translated as CASSERARAGYTF.

The chain links TRBV29-1 to TRBJ1-2; tentative D call: TRBD1 (5 bases). CDR1 is SQVTM and CDR2 is ANQGSEA in the germline V gene. The CDR3 is 15 residues long. V was trimmed by 3 bases and J by 10 bases, leaving 24 bases between them. The CDR3 sequence: CSVDANRRDFPDYTF. CDR3 DNA: TGCAGCGTTGATGCGAATCGCCGGGACTTCCCGGACTACACCTTC. Together with reference TRBV29-1 and TRBJ1-2, the CDR3 gives the full variable domain: SAVISQKPSRDICQRGTSLTIQCQVDSQVTMMFWYRQQPGQSLTLIATANQGSEATYESGFVIDKFPISRPNLTFSTLTVSNMSPEDSSIYLCSVDANRRDFPDYTFGSGTRLTVV.

The V gene is TRBV24-1, the J gene TRBJ2-6; no clear D. V shed 6 bases and J shed 1 base, with 12 bases lying between them. This CDR3 contains 16 residues. The germline V gene encodes CDR1 KGHDR and CDR2 SFDVKD. The DNA of the CDR3 is TGTGCCACCAGTCCAGCAGTCGGGTCTGGGGCCAACGTCCTGACTTTC. Translating gives CATSPAVGSGANVLTF.

This chain connects TRBV18 to TRBJ1-4; D is possibly TRBD1 (6 bases). V was clipped by 6 bases and J by 5 bases, with 16 bases between them. The V gene's germline CDR1 is KGHSH and CDR2 LQKENI. This CDR3 region has 15 residues. CDR3 loop: CASSPLTGDNEKLFF. The CDR3 nucleotides read TGTGCCAGCTCGCCCTTGACAGGTGACAATGAAAAACTGTTTTTT. Complete variable domain (other parts from reference TRBV18 and TRBJ1-4): NAGVMQNPRHLVRRRGQEARLRCSPMKGHSHVYWYRQLPEEGLKFMVYLQKENIIDESGMPKERFSAEFPKEGPSILRIQQVVRGDSAAYFCASSPLTGDNEKLFFGSGTQLSVL.

This clone was detected once. This chain uses TRBV3-1 (or the pseudogene TRBV3-2) with TRBJ2-7; a possible D gene is TRBD2 (5 bases). The CDR3 is 15 amino acids. V was shortened by 0 bases and J by 5 bases, with 14 bases between the two germline ends. Germline CDR1 LGHDT, CDR2 YNNKEL (reference sequence). CDR3 sequence: CASSQEAGGGHEQYF. CDR3 nucleotide sequence: TGTGCCAGCAGCCAAGAGGCCGGCGGAGGCCACGAGCAGTACTTC.

CDR3 residues: CATSRAVGRGNTEAFF. CDR3 bases: TGTGCCACCAGCAGAGCTGTGGGCAGGGGGAACACTGAAGCTTTCTTT. The chain uses TRBV15 and TRBJ1-1, with D possibly TRBD1 on 6 matching bases. Germline V gene sequence: CDR1 LNHNV, CDR2 YYDKDF (reference sequence). This CDR3 has 16 residues. V lost 1 base to trimming and J lost 1 base, with 13 bases between them.

This chain uses TRBV5-5 with TRBJ2-5; 12 bases fit TRBD2. V gave up 1 base and J gave up 5 bases; unmatched junction bases: 9. Germline V gives CDR1 SGHKS, CDR2 YYEKEE (reference sequence). The CDR3 has 17 amino acids. The CDR3 sequence: CASSLRAGLAGMETQYF. CDR3 sequence (DNA): TGTGCCAGCAGCTTGCGGGCCGGACTAGCGGGAATGGAGACCCAGTACTTC.

This chain links TRBV28 with TRBJ1-3; 9 bases are a match to TRBD1. This CDR3 has 16 amino acids. Germline V gives CDR1 MDHEN, CDR2 SYDVKM. Unmatched junction bases numbered 5, after V lost 5 bases and J lost 0 bases. CDR3 region: CASSGTGTFSGNTIYF. The CDR3 DNA reads as TGTGCCAGCAGTGGGACAGGGACTTTCTCTGGAAACACCATATATTTT.

J is TRBJ2-1 and V is TRBV5-1; maybe TRBD2 (6 bases). Per the germline V gene, CDR1 is SGHRS and CDR2 is YFSETQ. With 4 bases removed from V and 7 bases from J, the gap between germline ends came to 30 bases. The CDR3 consists of 19 residues. The CDR3 DNA follows: TGCGCCAGCAGCCCAGAGGGAGGCGGCGGTTACTGGGGTAAGAATGAGCAGTTCTTC. Translation: CASSPEGGGGYWGKNEQFF.

The V call is TRBV4-2, the J call TRBJ1-1; no clear D gene. Per germline, CDR1 LGHNA and CDR2 YNFKEQ. Trimming took 3 bases from V and 0 from J, leaving 8 bases between them. CDR3 length: 14 amino acids. CDR3 nucleotide sequence: TGTGCCAGCAGCCAGTTTGTCATGAACACTGAAGCTTTCTTT. It encodes CASSQFVMNTEAFF.

This clone turned up a few times. V is TRBV5-1 and J is TRBJ1-1; the match to TRBD1 covers 7 bases. The CDR3 sequence is 14 residues long. Unmatched junction bases numbered 6, after V lost 2 bases and J lost 5 bases. The germline CDR1 and CDR2 sequences are SGHRS and YFSETQ. The CDR3 sequence is CASSFQGGDTEAFF. For the CDR3, the DNA is TGCGCCAGCAGCTTCCAAGGGGGCGATACTGAAGCTTTCTTT.

The chain has TRBV6-4 and TRBJ2-2; 10 bases agree with TRBD2. The CDR3 covers 16 residues. CDR1 and CDR2 from the germline V gene are MRHNA and SNTAGT. The V and J ends lost 6 bases and 3 bases, in that order; junction bases with no gene match: 7. CDR3 protein: CASRPLAGVHTGELFF. DNA of the CDR3: TGTGCCAGCAGGCCCCTAGCGGGAGTCCACACCGGGGAGCTGTTTTTT.

The genes are TRBV10-3 and TRBJ1-1; 11 bases align to TRBD1. The CDR3 loop spans 16 amino acids. Germline V gene lookup returns CDR1 ENHRY and CDR2 SYGVKD. The V gene end was trimmed by 6 bases and the J gene end by 5 bases; junction bases not matched to a gene: 11. Here the CDR3 reads CAIRGGLGQGDTEAFF. As DNA, the CDR3 is TGTGCCATCAGAGGTGGCTTGGGACAGGGGGATACTGAAGCTTTCTTT.

In this sample, this clone is medium-sized. This rearrangement joins TRBV10-3 to TRBJ2-2; 7 nucleotides match TRBD1. The junction had 4 bases not matched to a gene; V was cut back by 6 bases and J by 0 bases. The CDR3 sequence is 15 residues long. Germline V lookup: CDR1 ENHRY, CDR2 SYGVKD. The CDR3 sequence: CAIRSGQANTGELFF. For the CDR3, the DNA is TGTGCCATCAGAAGCGGACAGGCGAACACCGGGGAGCTGTTTTTT.

The chain has TRBV7-9 and TRBJ2-1; no clear D gene. CDR3 length: 15 amino acids. The germline V gene encodes CDR1 SEHNR and CDR2 FQNEAQ (reference sequence). Trimming removed 1 base at V and 8 bases at J, with 15 bases between. CDR3 DNA sequence: TGTGCCAGCAGCTTAGTTCCAGACGGGTTGCATGAGCAGTTCTTC. Translated, it gives CASSLVPDGLHEQFF.

The rearrangement uses TRBV5-1 and TRBJ1-5; TRBD1 might be the D (5 bases). V lost 3 bases and J 6 bases, leaving 19 bases between the germline ends. Germline loops: CDR1 SGHRS, CDR2 YFSETQ. The CDR3 is 16 amino acids. In DNA form, the CDR3 reads TGCGCCAGCAGCTGGGGGGAAAGGAGACCTAGTCAGCCCCAGCATTTT. Translation: CASSWGERRPSQPQHF.